These T cell receptor beta chains were read from a single sample in a study of T-cell reconstitution after alpha-beta-depleted transplantation in children. TCRdb passed the PCR reads through MiXCR, listing each CDR3 protein once. This sample yields more than 200,000 distinct CDR3 sequences, of which about 8.2% are seen a single time; 35% to 40% belongs to the top ten. Sample: PBMCs, mostly from graft donor cells, taken 360 days after TCRalphabeta/CD19-depleted stem cell transplant. These receptors were obtained from a male patient aged 2-15 years who had a stem cell transplant for acute myeloid leukemia, so the T cells may come from the graft donor. Each CDR3 is given with its conserved first and last residue.

V gene: TRBV10-3
CDR3 protein: CAIGDREKNIQYF

V gene: TRBV29-1
CDR3 protein: CSVGRGGDEQFF

V gene: TRBV9
CDR3 protein: CASSVESSGPNRETQYF

V gene: TRBV12-3/TRBV12-4
CDR3 protein: CASSSGTGSGYTF

V gene: TRBV11-2
CDR3 protein: CASSLEVGSGNTIYF

V gene: TRBV7-9
CDR3 protein: CASSWTGTANYGYTF

V gene: TRBV20-1
CDR3 protein: CSAAVNNEQFF

V gene: TRBV12-3/TRBV12-4
CDR3 protein: CASSPQTSVSYEQYF

V gene: TRBV24-1
CDR3 protein: CATSDLTAGELFF

V gene: TRBV20-1
CDR3 protein: CSARDQGATDTQYF

V gene: TRBV6-5
CDR3 protein: CASSYLGEAFF